The rows below give T cell receptor beta chains drawn from one sample of a study of PD-L1 blockade in urothelial cancer. Method: immunoSEQ multiplex PCR; TCRdb's copy keeps in-frame clones and lacks some. This sample has about 74,000 clones, with around 84% found just once. Here the sequenced sample was PBMCs, taken around atezolizumab (anti-PD-L1) treatment. The origin of the receptors is a man aged 65-85 years with urothelial cancer. Each CDR3 is given with its conserved first and last residue. Fields, in order: J gene, D gene, clone size, V gene, CDR3 protein, CDR3 DNA. The D gene is left open where the match is weak. Clone size is not always given. Where it is, it says once, few, many or a class for expanded clones.

TRBJ2-7,TRBD2,once,TRBV5-8,CASSLGGGVGSYEQYF,TGTGCCAGCAGCTTGGGTGGGGGGGTCGGGTCCTACGAGCAGTACTTC
TRBJ2-1,TRBD2,NA,TRBV29-1,CSVLIAGGNEQFF,TGCAGCGTTCTAATAGCGGGAGGGAATGAGCAGTTCTTC
TRBJ1-1,NA,NA,TRBV28,CATLKSEVAAFF,TGTGCCACCCTAAAATCAGAGGTAGCAGCTTTCTTT
TRBJ2-5,TRBD2,NA,TRBV28,CASSGGGTSGRATQETQYF,TGTGCCTCCTCGGGTGGAGGAACTAGCGGGAGGGCCACCCAAGAGACCCAGTACTTC
TRBJ1-4,NA,NA,TRBV6-1,CASSEWQAGEKLFF,TGTGCCAGCAGTGAATGGCAGGCAGGGGAAAAACTGTTTTTT
TRBJ2-1,NA,NA,TRBV19,CASSSGGAGNNEQFF,TGTGCCAGTAGTTCCGGCGGGGCGGGTAACAATGAGCAGTTCTTC
TRBJ2-6,TRBD1,NA,TRBV29-1,CSALGTGEGGANVLTF,TGCAGCGCCCTCGGGACAGGGGAGGGGGGGGCCAACGTCCTGACTTTC
TRBJ2-7,NA,NA,TRBV5-1,CASSLEGNNYYEQYF,TGCGCCAGCAGCTTGGAGGGGAACAACTACTACGAGCAGTACTTC
TRBJ1-5,NA,few,TRBV2,CASSEAGGNQPQHF,TGTGCCAGCAGTGAGGCTGGGGGGAATCAGCCCCAGCATTTT
TRBJ2-1,TRBD1,NA,TRBV10-1,CASSGSAGGYNEQFF,TGCGCCAGCAGTGGGTCGGCAGGGGGATACAATGAGCAGTTCTTC
TRBJ1-6,NA,NA,TRBV27,CASRINSNSPLHF,TGTGCCAGCAGGATTAACAGCAATTCACCCCTCCACTTT
TRBJ1-5,NA,NA,TRBV7-8,CASSPVEEGQPQHF,TGTGCCAGCAGCCCGGTGGAGGAGGGTCAGCCCCAGCATTTT
TRBJ2-3,TRBD2,NA,TRBV18,CASSPRLAIGTDTQYF,TGTGCCAGCTCACCACGACTAGCGATAGGCACAGATACGCAGTATTTT
TRBJ2-2,TRBD2,NA,TRBV2,CASKREGSGELFF,TGTGCCAGCAAGCGGGAGGGATCCGGGGAGCTGTTTTTT
TRBJ2-1,TRBD2,NA,TRBV4-2,CASSQPLAGASYNEQFF,TGTGCCAGCAGCCAACCTCTAGCGGGAGCTTCCTACAATGAGCAGTTCTTC
TRBJ1-3,NA,NA,TRBV2,CASSETGHGNTIYF,TGTGCCAGCAGTGAAACTGGACATGGAAACACCATATATTTT
TRBJ2-3,NA,NA,TRBV9,CASSVAGPDTQYF,TGTGCCAGCAGCGTCGCGGGACCAGATACGCAGTATTTT
TRBJ2-4,NA,NA,TRBV11-2,CASSLASVFVAKNIQYF,TGTGCCAGCAGCTTAGCCTCTGTTTTTGTAGCCAAAAACATTCAGTACTTC
TRBJ2-7,TRBD2,NA,TRBV9,CASSLGLAGDEQYF,TGTGCCAGCAGCCTCGGACTAGCGGGAGACGAGCAGTACTTC
TRBJ2-7,NA,once,TRBV28,CASSLPQKKTYEQYF,TGTGCCAGCAGTTTACCCCAAAAAAAAACCTACGAGCAGTACTTC
TRBJ2-3,TRBD2,once,TRBV5-1,CASSLDAAGGKADTQYF,TGCGCCAGCAGCTTGGATGCAGCGGGAGGGAAGGCAGATACGCAGTATTTT
TRBJ2-3,NA,few,TRBV11-2,CASRQSRGRETDTQYF,TGTGCCAGCAGACAGAGTAGGGGAAGGGAAACAGATACGCAGTATTTT
TRBJ2-7,NA,few,TRBV7-9,CALGQGGPPNEQYF,TGTGCCCTAGGGCAGGGAGGCCCTCCCAACGAGCAGTACTTC
TRBJ1-1,NA,NA,TRBV5-1,CASTFGGGLTEAFF,TGCGCCAGCACCTTCGGTGGGGGGTTGACTGAAGCTTTCTTT
TRBJ1-1,NA,NA,TRBV5-1,CASSLRGANTEAFF,TGCGCCAGCAGCTTGCGGGGGGCTAACACTGAAGCTTTCTTT
TRBJ2-1,TRBD2,NA,TRBV18,CASVYRTSGSTYNEQFF,TGTGCCAGCGTCTATCGGACTAGCGGGAGTACCTACAATGAGCAGTTCTTC
TRBJ1-1,NA,NA,TRBV2,CASSLMNTEAFF,TGTGCCAGCAGCCTTATGAACACTGAAGCTTTCTTT
TRBJ2-3,NA,NA,TRBV27,CASSLSLSTDTQYF,TGTGCCAGCAGTTTATCACTTAGCACAGATACGCAGTATTTT
TRBJ1-5,NA,NA,TRBV28,CASQDSNQPQHF,TGTGCCAGTCAGGACTCCAATCAGCCCCAGCATTTT
TRBJ1-2,NA,NA,TRBV9,CASSVARTGNTYGYTF,TGTGCCAGCAGCGTAGCGCGAACAGGGAATACCTATGGCTACACCTTC
TRBJ2-7,TRBD2,once,TRBV5-4,CASSSGTSGSYEQYF,TGTGCCAGCAGCTCCGGGACTAGCGGGAGCTACGAGCAGTACTTC
TRBJ2-7,NA,NA,TRBV18,CASSPTEYEQYF,TGTGCCAGCTCACCGACAGAATACGAGCAGTACTTC
TRBJ2-7,NA,NA,TRBV14,CASSPLGGNSYEQYF,TGTGCCAGCAGCCCTCTCGGAGGGAATTCCTACGAGCAGTACTTC
TRBJ2-3,TRBD2,few,TRBV5-1,CASSSGGDTQYF,TGCGCCAGCAGCTCGGGAGGAGATACGCAGTATTTT
TRBJ2-7,NA,few,TRBV5-5,CASSWASGGAYEQYF,TGTGCCAGCAGCTGGGCCTCCGGGGGAGCCTACGAGCAGTACTTC
TRBJ2-1,TRBD2,NA,TRBV9,CASSVETSGSIWNEQFF,TGTGCCAGCAGCGTAGAGACTAGCGGGAGTATCTGGAATGAGCAGTTCTTC
TRBJ1-1,TRBD1,NA,TRBV6-6,CATRTGWDTEAFF,TGTGCCACTCGGACAGGTTGGGACACTGAAGCTTTCTTT
TRBJ1-1,TRBD1,NA,TRBV25-1,CASSGDRNTEAFF,TGTGCCAGCAGCGGGGACAGGAACACTGAAGCTTTCTTT
TRBJ2-2,NA,NA,TRBV6-5,CASRAGGNTGELFF,TGTGCCAGCCGAGCCGGAGGGAACACCGGGGAGCTGTTTTTT
TRBJ2-5,TRBD2,NA,TRBV29-1,CSVEDPRSGGETQYF,TGCAGCGTTGAAGATCCTCGAAGCGGGGGAGAGACCCAGTACTTC
TRBJ1-2,NA,NA,TRBV5-1,CASSFGNRENGYTF,TGCGCCAGCAGCTTTGGAAACAGGGAAAATGGCTACACCTTC
TRBJ1-1,NA,NA,TRBV10-2,CASSEGQRNTEAFF,TGCGCCAGCAGTGAGGGACAGCGGAACACTGAAGCTTTCTTT
TRBJ1-1,NA,NA,TRBV2,CASSLGRRAFF,TGTGCCAGCAGCCTAGGACGGAGGGCTTTCTTT
TRBJ2-5,NA,NA,TRBV7-9,CASSPRETQYF,TGTGCCAGCAGCCCGAGGGAGACCCAGTACTTC
TRBJ2-3,TRBD2,NA,TRBV19,CASSPNPGGYTDTQYF,TGTGCCAGTAGCCCCAACCCGGGAGGTTACACAGATACGCAGTATTTT
TRBJ2-3,TRBD2,NA,TRBV6-6,CASRLSGRSDTQYF,TGTGCCAGCAGGCTTAGCGGGAGGTCGGATACGCAGTATTTT
TRBJ2-5,NA,once,TRBV5-1,CASRVAWTAVGETQYF,TGCGCCAGCAGGGTAGCATGGACAGCCGTTGGAGAGACCCAGTACTTC
TRBJ2-7,TRBD1,NA,TRBV30,CARRTGGAVGPYEQYF,TGTGCCCGCAGGACAGGGGGCGCGGTAGGGCCCTACGAGCAGTACTTC
TRBJ2-7,TRBD2,NA,TRBV27,CASSLSDNRGLAGRHYEQYF,TGTGCCAGCAGTTTAAGCGACAACCGAGGACTAGCGGGTCGTCACTACGAGCAGTACTTC
TRBJ2-7,TRBD1,once,TRBV6-5,CASSTEDRNSYEQYF,TGTGCCAGCAGTACCGAGGACAGGAATAGCTACGAGCAGTACTTC
TRBJ2-2,NA,NA,TRBV6-1,CASERGGELFF,TGTGCCTCCGAAAGGGGCGGGGAGCTGTTTTTT
TRBJ2-3,NA,NA,TRBV28,CASSSPGTGDTQYF,TGTGCCAGCAGTTCCCCAGGGACTGGAGATACGCAGTATTTT
TRBJ2-7,TRBD1,NA,TRBV7-9,CASSWGTGGSYEQYF,TGTGCCAGCAGCTGGGGGACAGGTGGCTCCTACGAGCAGTACTTC
TRBJ2-2,NA,NA,TRBV9,CASSVRTDTGELFF,TGTGCCAGCAGCGTTAGAACTGACACCGGGGAGCTGTTTTTT